This TCR beta chain was observed in a study of blood T cells in healthy people across ages. With V trimmed by 0 bases and J by 7 bases, 6 bases remained unmatched. This CDR3 has 15 amino acids. Germline V lookup: CDR1 DFQATT, CDR2 SNEGSKA (reference sequence). In this sample, this clonotype turned up a few times. Next came a second PCR, run for roughly 6 to 11 cycles, which used a sample-barcoded 5' primer along with a J-beta primer mix. From the 5' RACE reads, TCRdb called clonotypes with MiXCR, one entry per CDR3 protein. The sample has under 1,000,000 distinct CDR3 sequences; around 36% are singletons. They isolated at least 6.5 million PBMCs from each sample.

The chain has TRBV20-1 and TRBJ1-6; 7 bases are a match to TRBD1. The clonotype was recovered from a young man in good health. The material sequenced was blood. CDR3 loop: CSAREATGRNSPLHF. In nucleotides, the CDR3 is TGCAGTGCTAGAGAGGCGACAGGGAGGAATTCACCCCTCCACTTT.